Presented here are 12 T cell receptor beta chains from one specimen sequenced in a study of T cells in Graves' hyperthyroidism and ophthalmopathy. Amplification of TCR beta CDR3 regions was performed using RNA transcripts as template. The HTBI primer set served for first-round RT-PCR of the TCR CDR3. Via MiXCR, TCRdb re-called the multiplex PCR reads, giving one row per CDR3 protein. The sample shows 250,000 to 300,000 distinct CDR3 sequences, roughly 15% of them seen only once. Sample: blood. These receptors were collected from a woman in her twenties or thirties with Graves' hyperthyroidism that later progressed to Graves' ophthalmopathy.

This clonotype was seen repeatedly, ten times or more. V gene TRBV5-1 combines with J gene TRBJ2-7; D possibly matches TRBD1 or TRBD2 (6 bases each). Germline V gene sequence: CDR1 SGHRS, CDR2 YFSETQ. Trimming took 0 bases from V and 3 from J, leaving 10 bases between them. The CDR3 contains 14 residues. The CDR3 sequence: CASSLEGGGYEQYF. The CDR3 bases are TGCGCCAGCAGCTTGGAAGGAGGGGGCTACGAGCAGTACTTC.

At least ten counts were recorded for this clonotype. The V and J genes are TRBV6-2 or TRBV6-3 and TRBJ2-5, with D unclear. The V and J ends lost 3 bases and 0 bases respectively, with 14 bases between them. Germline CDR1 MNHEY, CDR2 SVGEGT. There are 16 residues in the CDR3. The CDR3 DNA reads TGTGCCAGCAGTTATTCCCCAGACTCGTACCAAGAGACCCAGTACTTC. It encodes CASSYSPDSYQETQYF.

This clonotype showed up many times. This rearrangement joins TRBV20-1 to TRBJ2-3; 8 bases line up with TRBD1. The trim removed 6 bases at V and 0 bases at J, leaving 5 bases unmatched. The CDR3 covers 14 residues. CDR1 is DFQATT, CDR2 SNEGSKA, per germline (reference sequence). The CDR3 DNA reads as TGCAGTGCCCCGACAGGGGCTAGCACAGATACGCAGTATTTT. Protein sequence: CSAPTGASTDTQYF.

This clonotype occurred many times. The DNA of the CDR3 is TGTGCCAGCAGCCAAGACAGACTAGCGGGAGATACGCAGTATTTT. Amino acids: CASSQDRLAGDTQYF. V and J are TRBV3-1 and TRBJ2-3; 10 bases are shared with TRBD2. The germline CDR1 and CDR2 sequences are LGHDT and YNNKEL (reference sequence). The CDR3 sequence is 15 residues long. Trimming at V came to 0 bases and at J to 5 bases, leaving 2 bases not matched to a gene.

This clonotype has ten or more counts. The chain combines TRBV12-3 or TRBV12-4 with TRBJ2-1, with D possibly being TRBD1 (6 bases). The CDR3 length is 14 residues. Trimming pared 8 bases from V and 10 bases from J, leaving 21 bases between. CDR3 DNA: TGTGCCAGCCCGCCCAGGGGCCTTCAGAAGGAGCAGTTCTTC. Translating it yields CASPPRGLQKEQFF.

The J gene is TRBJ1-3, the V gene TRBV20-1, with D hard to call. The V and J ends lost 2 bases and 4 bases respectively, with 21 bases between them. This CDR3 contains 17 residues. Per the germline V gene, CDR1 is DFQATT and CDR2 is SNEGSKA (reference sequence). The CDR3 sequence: CSARPPFAGENGNTIYF. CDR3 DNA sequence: TGCAGTGCTAGACCCCCCTTTGCCGGTGAGAACGGAAACACCATATATTTT.

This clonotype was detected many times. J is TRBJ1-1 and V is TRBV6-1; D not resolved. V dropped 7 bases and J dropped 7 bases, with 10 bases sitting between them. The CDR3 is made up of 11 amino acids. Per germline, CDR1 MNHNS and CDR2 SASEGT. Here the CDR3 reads CASKFEGEAFF. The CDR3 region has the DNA TGTGCCAGCAAATTCGAGGGTGAAGCTTTCTTT.

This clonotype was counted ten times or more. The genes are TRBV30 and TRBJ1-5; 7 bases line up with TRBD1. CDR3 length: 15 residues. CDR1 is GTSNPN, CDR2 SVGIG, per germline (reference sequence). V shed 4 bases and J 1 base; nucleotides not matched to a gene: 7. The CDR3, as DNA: TGTGCCTGGAAAAACAGGGGCTTGAGCAATCAGCCCCAGCATTTT. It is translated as CAWKNRGLSNQPQHF.

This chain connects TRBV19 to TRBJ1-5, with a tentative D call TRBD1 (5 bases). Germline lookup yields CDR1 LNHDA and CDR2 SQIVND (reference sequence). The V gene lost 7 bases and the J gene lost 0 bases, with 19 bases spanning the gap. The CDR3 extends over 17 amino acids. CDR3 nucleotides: TGTGCCAGTAATGGTGTGGCAGGGCCTTATAGCAATCAGCCCCAGCATTTT. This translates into CASNGVAGPYSNQPQHF.

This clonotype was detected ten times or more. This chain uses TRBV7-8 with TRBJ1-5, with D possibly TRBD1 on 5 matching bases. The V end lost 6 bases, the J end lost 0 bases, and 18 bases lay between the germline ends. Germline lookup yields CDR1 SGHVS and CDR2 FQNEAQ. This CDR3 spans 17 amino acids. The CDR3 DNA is TGTGCCAGCAGTCAATACGCAGGGTACTCTAGCAATCAGCCCCAGCATTTT. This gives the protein CASSQYAGYSSNQPQHF.

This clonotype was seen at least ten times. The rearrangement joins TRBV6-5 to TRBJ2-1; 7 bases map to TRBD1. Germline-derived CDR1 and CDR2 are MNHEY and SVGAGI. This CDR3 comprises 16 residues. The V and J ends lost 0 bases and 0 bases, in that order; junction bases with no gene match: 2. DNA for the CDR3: TGTGCCAGCAGTTACTCATCAGGGGGCTCCTACAATGAGCAGTTCTTC. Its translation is CASSYSSGGSYNEQFF.

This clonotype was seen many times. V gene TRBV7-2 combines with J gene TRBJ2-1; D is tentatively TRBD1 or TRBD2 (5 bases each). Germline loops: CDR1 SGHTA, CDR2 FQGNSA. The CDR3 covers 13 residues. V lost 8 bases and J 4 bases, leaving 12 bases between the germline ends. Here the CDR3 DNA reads TGTGCCAGCTCCCGGGGCGGATACAATGAGCAGTTCTTC. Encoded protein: CASSRGGYNEQFF.